This is a list of T cell receptor beta chains from one sample in a study of blood T cell repertoires in COVID-19. Produced via immunoSEQ multiplex PCR; TCRdb's table is partial and in-frame only. The sample records about 160,000 clones, over 60% being singletons. Sequences were obtained from peripheral blood. These receptors all stem from an elderly woman with acute or convalescent COVID-19. The CDR3 runs from the conserved cysteine through the conserved F or W. The order of the fields is J gene, D gene, V gene, CDR3 protein. D genes are given only for firm matches.

TRBJ2-3	TRBD2	TRBV10-3	CAISDIAGASFRTDTQYF
TRBJ2-7	-	TRBV19	CASSGDTLYEQYF
TRBJ1-4	-	TRBV6-1	CASSESRNNEKLFF
TRBJ1-6	-	TRBV6-1	CASSEMGGYNSPLHF
TRBJ1-1	-	TRBV5-1	CASRGVEGIGAEAFF
TRBJ1-6	-	TRBV7-3	CASSLNGGDNSPLHF
TRBJ2-2	-	TRBV11-1	CASSLAQLTGELFF
TRBJ2-4	-	TRBV13	CASSLAAILAKNIQYF
TRBJ1-1	-	TRBV18	CASSPRVETEAFF
TRBJ1-6	TRBD1	TRBV3-1/TRBV3-2	CASSQGDRENSPLHF
TRBJ2-1	TRBD2	TRBV6-5	CASSYPGTSGYNEQFF
TRBJ1-5	-	TRBV4-1	CASSQETEYSNQPQHF
TRBJ1-6	-	TRBV30	CAWSGAGYNSPLHF
TRBJ2-5	-	TRBV7-7	CASSPVDRLGTQYF
TRBJ1-6	TRBD1	TRBV2	CASSEQSNRGRGSPLHF
TRBJ1-2	-	TRBV2	CASRLDITYGYTF
TRBJ2-1	TRBD1	TRBV10-3	CAISESRDRGNEQFF
TRBJ1-2	-	TRBV4-2	CASSQVVTGYTF
TRBJ2-5	TRBD2	TRBV2	CASRLLAGGLNQETQYF
TRBJ2-1	TRBD2	TRBV5-1	CASSLSGDSSYNEQFF
TRBJ2-5	TRBD2	TRBV5-1	CASSHGTSGQETQYF
TRBJ2-7	TRBD1	TRBV5-6	CASSLAVSTGGPSYEQYF
TRBJ2-3	-	TRBV9	CASSVGAGVTDTQYF
TRBJ2-1	TRBD1	TRBV9	CASSAEGRGYDEQFF
TRBJ1-5	-	TRBV18	CASSPDGRVNQPQHF
TRBJ2-1	-	TRBV3-1/TRBV3-2	CASSPSLAGANNEQFF
TRBJ2-3	-	TRBV6-5	CASTPSATSTDTQYF
TRBJ1-2	-	TRBV21-1	CAGWTGTIYGYTF
TRBJ2-7	-	TRBV7-9	CASSLTQATTYEQYF
TRBJ2-1	-	TRBV5-1	CASSLVSSEQFF
TRBJ2-5	TRBD2	TRBV7-6	CASSLEKFAGASGRVQETQYF
TRBJ1-5	-	TRBV20-1	CSASLQNQPQHF